In this sample, the clone carrying this TCR beta chain turned up many times. Unique molecular identifiers were incorporated into the prepared TCRbeta library. TCRdb re-called the PCR reads with MiXCR, one entry per CDR3 protein. The repertoire holds about 230,000 distinct CDR3 sequences, about 8.8% seen once, with approximately 5.4% in the top ten. The data belong to a study of T-cell reconstitution after alpha-beta-depleted transplantation in children. Germline lookup yields CDR1 DFQATT and CDR2 SNEGSKA (reference sequence). CDR3 length equals 14 residues. Trimming took 5 bases from V and 4 from J; bases not matched to a gene: 9.

Here the sequenced sample was PBMCs from the stem cell graft donor, taken from the stem cell graft. The clonotype originates from a human donor who donated a stem cell graft to a child with SCID. V gene TRBV20-1 combines with J gene TRBJ2-3; 7 bases agree with TRBD2. CDR3 region: CSAPRGGGSDTQYF. In nucleotides, the CDR3 is TGCAGTGCTCCCCGTGGGGGGGGATCAGATACGCAGTATTTT.